This is a list of T cell receptor beta chains from one sample in a study of sequential checkpoint blockade in melanoma. Profiling relied on immunoSEQ multiplex PCR, and the TCRdb table lists in-frame clones only, not all of them. The sample yields roughly 12,000 clones, about 56% seen once. This specimen consisted of CD8+ T cells sorted from blood (inferred from file names), obtained from a patient given nivolumab and ipilimumab in sequence. These receptors all come from a human donor with melanoma. Both conserved end residues are part of each CDR3. The D gene is left open where the match is weak. Clone sizes are given selectively: once, few, many, or a class where the clone is expanded.

CDR3 length: 15
D gene: -
J gene: TRBJ2-7
clone size: few
V gene: TRBV27
CDR3 DNA: TGTGCCAGCAGTAAGGACATATCGAGCTCCTACGAGCAGTACTTC
CDR3 protein: CASSKDISSSYEQYF

CDR3 length: 17
D gene: TRBD1
J gene: TRBJ1-3
clone size: -
V gene: TRBV6-1
CDR3 DNA: TGTGCCAGCAGTGGGGGACAGACCACACGGCGGGGAAACACCATATATTTT
CDR3 protein: CASSGGQTTRRGNTIYF

CDR3 length: 15
D gene: TRBD2
J gene: TRBJ2-2
clone size: -
V gene: TRBV4-1
CDR3 DNA: TGCGCCAGCAGCCAAGTAGCGGGAGATACCGGGGAGCTGTTTTTT
CDR3 protein: CASSQVAGDTGELFF

CDR3 length: 13
D gene: TRBD2
J gene: TRBJ2-3
clone size: -
V gene: TRBV28
CDR3 DNA: TGTGCGACGGGACTAGCGGGAGGTGATACGCAGTATTTT
CDR3 protein: CATGLAGGDTQYF

CDR3 length: 13
D gene: -
J gene: TRBJ2-1
clone size: -
V gene: TRBV5-1
CDR3 DNA: TGCGCCAGCAGCTTGGCGGGGAACAATGAGCAGTTCTTC
CDR3 protein: CASSLAGNNEQFF

CDR3 length: 11
D gene: -
J gene: TRBJ1-5
clone size: -
V gene: TRBV30
CDR3 DNA: TGTGCCTGGAGTCAGGGACAGCCCCAGCATTTT
CDR3 protein: CAWSQGQPQHF

CDR3 length: 15
D gene: TRBD2
J gene: TRBJ2-1
clone size: once
V gene: TRBV28
CDR3 DNA: TGTGCCAGCACCATACTAGCGGGGACATACAATGAGCAGTTCTTC
CDR3 protein: CASTILAGTYNEQFF

CDR3 length: 12
D gene: -
J gene: TRBJ2-7
clone size: -
V gene: TRBV28
CDR3 DNA: TGTGCCAGCAGTTTCGAAGGGAGCAAGCAGTACTTC
CDR3 protein: CASSFEGSKQYF

CDR3 length: 12
D gene: -
J gene: TRBJ1-3
clone size: -
V gene: TRBV25-1
CDR3 DNA: TGTGCCAGCACCCCAAGCGGGGACACCATATATTTT
CDR3 protein: CASTPSGDTIYF

CDR3 length: 15
D gene: -
J gene: TRBJ1-4
clone size: medium-sized
V gene: TRBV19
CDR3 DNA: TGTGCCAGTAGTATGCCGGGGGTAACTAATGAAAAACTGTTTTTT
CDR3 protein: CASSMPGVTNEKLFF

CDR3 length: 14
D gene: TRBD2
J gene: TRBJ2-7
clone size: -
V gene: TRBV28
CDR3 DNA: TGTGCCAGCAGTACGGGACTATCCTCCTACGAGCAGTACTTC
CDR3 protein: CASSTGLSSYEQYF

CDR3 length: 15
D gene: TRBD2
J gene: TRBJ2-2
clone size: few
V gene: TRBV2
CDR3 DNA: TGTGCCAGCAGGGATAGCGGGCTGAACACCGGGGAGCTGTTTTTT
CDR3 protein: CASRDSGLNTGELFF

CDR3 length: 14
D gene: -
J gene: TRBJ1-5
clone size: -
V gene: TRBV5-1
CDR3 DNA: TGCGCCAGCAGCCAATTCGGTGGCAATCAGCCCCAGCATTTT
CDR3 protein: CASSQFGGNQPQHF

CDR3 length: 15
D gene: -
J gene: TRBJ1-6
clone size: once
V gene: TRBV6-5
CDR3 DNA: TGTGCCAGCAGCCTCGCAGAGGGTGGTAATTCACCCCTCCACTTT
CDR3 protein: CASSLAEGGNSPLHF

CDR3 length: 16
D gene: TRBD1
J gene: TRBJ2-5
clone size: few
V gene: TRBV28
CDR3 DNA: TGTGCCAGCAGTTTGGGACAGGGGGCTATCCAAGAGACCCAGTACTTC
CDR3 protein: CASSLGQGAIQETQYF

CDR3 length: 13
D gene: -
J gene: TRBJ1-2
clone size: once
V gene: TRBV6-1
CDR3 DNA: TGTGCCAGCGGACAACTCCTTAACTATGGCTACACCTTC
CDR3 protein: CASGQLLNYGYTF

CDR3 length: 19
D gene: TRBD2
J gene: TRBJ2-3
clone size: -
V gene: TRBV9
CDR3 DNA: TGTGCCAGCAGCACCCCCTCCGGGGGACTAGGAGGGGGCACAGATACGCAGTATTTT
CDR3 protein: CASSTPSGGLGGGTDTQYF

CDR3 length: 15
D gene: -
J gene: TRBJ1-1
clone size: -
V gene: TRBV7-6
CDR3 DNA: TGTGCCAGCAGCCATACAGGGTCGGGAAACACTGAAGCTTTCTTT
CDR3 protein: CASSHTGSGNTEAFF

CDR3 length: 16
D gene: -
J gene: TRBJ2-1
clone size: few
V gene: TRBV9
CDR3 DNA: TGTGCCAGCAGCCCCATCGGGGACTCCACTTACAATGAGCAGTTCTTC
CDR3 protein: CASSPIGDSTYNEQFF

CDR3 length: 19
D gene: TRBD2
J gene: TRBJ2-1
clone size: few
V gene: TRBV9
CDR3 DNA: TGTGCCAGCAGCGGAAGAGGCCCAGGGACTAGCGGGGGGTCAGATGAGCAGTTCTTC
CDR3 protein: CASSGRGPGTSGGSDEQFF

CDR3 length: 14
D gene: -
J gene: TRBJ1-5
clone size: -
V gene: TRBV19
CDR3 DNA: TGTGCCAGTAGCTTGACACTTAGCAATCAGCCCCAGCATTTT
CDR3 protein: CASSLTLSNQPQHF

CDR3 length: 12
D gene: -
J gene: TRBJ2-1
clone size: -
V gene: TRBV21-1
CDR3 DNA: TGTGCCAGCAGCAGGGGCACCTATGAGCAGTTCTTC
CDR3 protein: CASSRGTYEQFF

CDR3 length: 11
D gene: -
J gene: TRBJ2-1
clone size: -
V gene: TRBV27
CDR3 DNA: TGTGCCAGCAGTTTCGGCAATGAGCAGTTCTTC
CDR3 protein: CASSFGNEQFF

CDR3 length: 13
D gene: -
J gene: TRBJ2-1
clone size: once
V gene: TRBV2
CDR3 DNA: TGTGCCAGCAGTGAAGTAGTATACAATGAGCAGTTCTTC
CDR3 protein: CASSEVVYNEQFF

CDR3 length: 15
D gene: -
J gene: TRBJ1-1
clone size: few
V gene: TRBV10-3
CDR3 DNA: TGTGCCATCAGCGAGGGAACAGGGCTGGACACTGAAGCTTTCTTT
CDR3 protein: CAISEGTGLDTEAFF

CDR3 length: 14
D gene: -
J gene: TRBJ1-5
clone size: -
V gene: TRBV5-5
CDR3 DNA: TGTGCCAGCAGCTTGGGGTCAGTCAATCAGCCCCAGCATTTT
CDR3 protein: CASSLGSVNQPQHF

CDR3 length: 16
D gene: TRBD2
J gene: TRBJ2-1
clone size: -
V gene: TRBV5-1
CDR3 DNA: TGCGCCAGCAGCTCCCGGGGAGCGGGAGGGCCGCATGAGCAGTTCTTC
CDR3 protein: CASSSRGAGGPHEQFF

CDR3 length: 16
D gene: -
J gene: TRBJ1-2
clone size: medium-sized
V gene: TRBV29-1
CDR3 DNA: TGCAGCGCCTGGACAGCCTTAGGCCCCCTAGGGTATGGCTACACCTTC
CDR3 protein: CSAWTALGPLGYGYTF

CDR3 length: 17
D gene: TRBD1
J gene: TRBJ2-7
clone size: few
V gene: TRBV7-9
CDR3 DNA: TGTGCCAGCAGCCCCCCCTCAGGGGGCGAAAGCTCCTACGAGCAGTACTTC
CDR3 protein: CASSPPSGGESSYEQYF

CDR3 length: 13
D gene: -
J gene: TRBJ1-1
clone size: -
V gene: TRBV30
CDR3 DNA: TGTGCCTCAGACGGGACTGGGGCATTTCAAGCTTTCTTT
CDR3 protein: CASDGTGAFQAFF

CDR3 length: 11
D gene: -
J gene: TRBJ1-5
clone size: -
V gene: TRBV28
CDR3 DNA: TGTGCCAGCAGTCATAATCAGCCCCAGCATTTT
CDR3 protein: CASSHNQPQHF

CDR3 length: 16
D gene: TRBD2
J gene: TRBJ2-3
clone size: medium-sized
V gene: TRBV18
CDR3 DNA: TGTGCCAGCTCACCGTGGACTAGCGGGAGTTTAGATACGCAGTATTTT
CDR3 protein: CASSPWTSGSLDTQYF

CDR3 length: 16
D gene: TRBD1
J gene: TRBJ2-7
clone size: -
V gene: TRBV19
CDR3 DNA: TGTGCCAGTAGTAACCTCGACAGGGGGTTATCCTACGAGCAGTACTTC
CDR3 protein: CASSNLDRGLSYEQYF

CDR3 length: 15
D gene: -
J gene: TRBJ1-5
clone size: -
V gene: TRBV10-3
CDR3 DNA: TGTGCCATCAGTGAGGCGGGGGGTAGCAATCAGCCCCAGCATTTT
CDR3 protein: CAISEAGGSNQPQHF

CDR3 length: 16
D gene: -
J gene: TRBJ1-1
clone size: -
V gene: TRBV11-2
CDR3 DNA: TGTGCCAGCAGCCCCACCCGGACAGTTCTGTTGGCTGAAGCTTTCTTT
CDR3 protein: CASSPTRTVLLAEAFF

CDR3 length: 15
D gene: TRBD2
J gene: TRBJ2-7
clone size: -
V gene: TRBV28
CDR3 DNA: TGTGCCAGCAGCCCTCGAGGGGAGGGCTCCTACGAGCAGTACTTC
CDR3 protein: CASSPRGEGSYEQYF